This T cell receptor (beta chain) was identified during a study of T cells in Graves' hyperthyroidism and ophthalmopathy. The wider study: Peripheral blood collection took place at initial diagnosis, before any treatment.

Losses at the gene ends were 4 bases for V and 0 bases for J; bases not matched to a gene: 1. Germline CDR1 reads DFQATT; CDR2 reads SNEGSKA (reference sequence). This CDR3 has 13 amino acids. From RNA transcripts, TCR beta CDR3 regions were amplified. The TCR CDR3 was amplified in a first-round RT-PCR using the HTBI primer set. In TCRdb, the multiplex PCR reads were re-called with MiXCR into one record per CDR3 protein. The sample includes about 520,000 distinct CDR3 sequences, less than 25% of them seen just once. This clonotype was observed at least ten times. The receptor was isolated from a woman aged 25 to 39 with Graves' ophthalmopathy. The sample consisted of blood. The rearrangement links TRBV20-1 to TRBJ1-1, with TRBD1 matching over 8 bases. In DNA, the CDR3 is TGCAGTGCTACGGGACAGGTGAACACTGAAGCTTTCTTT. Translation: CSATGQVNTEAFF.